What follows are 25 T cell receptor beta chains derived from one specimen sequenced in a study of T-cell reconstitution after alpha-beta-depleted transplantation in children. Preparation of the TCRbeta library used unique molecular identifiers. Via MiXCR, TCRdb re-called the PCR reads, giving one row per CDR3 protein. Among 700,000 to 950,000 distinct CDR3 sequences listed, about 15% were seen once. The sample was PBMCs, mostly from graft donor cells, taken 360 days after TCRalphabeta/CD19-depleted stem cell transplant. Receptors originate from a male patient younger than 18 who had a stem cell transplant for acute lymphoblastic leukemia, so the T cells may come from the graft donor.

The V gene is TRBV20-1, the J gene TRBJ1-1, with unresolved D. This CDR3 contains 15 residues. Germline CDR1 reads DFQATT; CDR2 reads SNEGSKA (reference sequence). V was shortened by 0 bases and J by 0 bases, with 11 bases between the two germline ends. The chain's CDR3 is CSARDLRAMNTEAFF. The CDR3 nucleotides are TGCAGTGCTAGAGATTTGAGAGCTATGAACACTGAAGCTTTCTTT.

The chain links TRBV15 to TRBJ2-3; 8 bases are a match to TRBD1. Losses at the gene ends were 0 bases for V and 4 bases for J; bases not matched to a gene: 6. Looked up from germline, CDR1 is LNHNV and CDR2 is YYDKDF (reference sequence). The CDR3 has 16 residues. DNA for the CDR3: TGTGCCACCAGCAGAGATCGATCGGGACAGGCAGATACGCAGTATTTT. Residues: CATSRDRSGQADTQYF. The variable domain in full, completed from reference TRBV15 and TRBJ2-3, reads DAMVIQNPRYQVTQFGKPVTLSCSQTLNHNVMYWYQQKSSQAPKLLFHYYDKDFNNEADTPDNFQSRRPNTSFCFLDIRSPGLGDTAMYLCATSRDRSGQADTQYFGPGTRLTVL.

V is TRBV5-5 and J is TRBJ2-7; TRBD1 or TRBD2 may be the D gene (5 bases each). Looked up from germline, CDR1 is SGHKS and CDR2 is YYEKEE (reference sequence). The ends were cut back, 2 bases at V and 0 bases at J, with 12 bases in the middle. The CDR3 sequence is 15 residues long. The CDR3 DNA reads as TGTGCCAGCAGCTTAGTCCGGGGCCCCTCCTACGAGCAGTACTTC. It specifies CASSLVRGPSYEQYF.

This clonotype was seen many times. This rearrangement joins TRBV20-1 to TRBJ1-2; TRBD1 is a possible D gene (6 bases). V was trimmed by 5 bases and J by 8 bases, leaving 18 bases between them. Per germline, CDR1 DFQATT and CDR2 SNEGSKA (reference sequence). The CDR3 is 13 amino acids. CDR3 DNA sequence: TGCAGTGCTCTTGGACAGTGGAGGGAAGGCTACACCTTC. Translated: CSALGQWREGYTF.

This clonotype was seen a few times. The chain carries TRBV4-1 and TRBJ2-2; TRBD1 is a possible D gene (6 bases). The CDR3 is 13 amino acids. V was shortened by 3 bases and J by 7 bases, with 9 bases between the two germline ends. Germline CDR1 is MGHRA and CDR2 is YSYEKL. In DNA, the CDR3 is TGCGCCAGCAGCCACAGGGGTGACGGGGAGCTGTTTTTT. Protein product: CASSHRGDGELFF.

This clonotype has ten or more counts. This chain joins TRBV3-1 and TRBJ2-1, with 11 nucleotides matching TRBD2. CDR3 length: 17 residues. V was pared by 1 base and J by 2 bases, with 4 bases of the junction left unmatched. CDR1 is LGHDT and CDR2 is YNNKEL in the germline V gene (reference sequence). CDR3 nucleotides: TGTGCCAGCAGCCAAGGACTAGCGGGGACCCCCTACAATGAGCAGTTCTTC. Protein: CASSQGLAGTPYNEQFF.

This rearrangement joins TRBV7-2 to TRBJ2-3; the match to TRBD2 covers 9 bases. This CDR3 is built from 18 residues. The germline V gene has CDR1 SGHTA and CDR2 FQGNSA. V was clipped by 3 bases and J by 1 base; unmatched bases: 11. The CDR3 reads CASSLRLLAGDGTDTQYF. For the CDR3, the DNA is TGTGCCAGCAGCTTGCGTCTATTAGCGGGAGATGGCACAGATACGCAGTATTTT.

V is TRBV6-5 and J is TRBJ2-1; 7 nucleotides agree with TRBD2. Trimming at V came to 4 bases and at J to 7 bases, leaving 4 bases not matched to a gene. Germline-derived CDR1 and CDR2 are MNHEY and SVGAGI. The CDR3 consists of 13 residues. CDR3 nucleotides: TGTGCCAGCAGTTTTGGACTAGAAAATGAGCAGTTCTTC. This translates into CASSFGLENEQFF.

This clonotype was seen more than once but under ten times. This chain joins TRBV9 and TRBJ2-3, with TRBD2 identical over 8 bases. Germline values: CDR1 SGDLS, CDR2 YYNGEE. With V trimmed by 3 bases and J by 2 bases, 11 bases remained unmatched. CDR3 size: 17 residues. The CDR3 protein is CASSGGWGSGTTDTQYF. In DNA form, the CDR3 reads TGTGCCAGCAGCGGAGGGTGGGGTAGCGGGACCACAGATACGCAGTATTTT. Together with reference TRBV9 and TRBJ2-3, the CDR3 gives the full variable domain: DSGVTQTPKHLITATGQRVTLRCSPRSGDLSVYWYQQSLDQGLQFLIQYYNGEERAKGNILERFSAQQFPDLHSELNLSSLELGDSALYFCASSGGWGSGTTDTQYFGPGTRLTVL.

CDR3 in amino acids: CASSPRGEFYEQYF. The CDR3 DNA reads TGTGCCAGCAGCCCACGGGGGGAATTTTACGAGCAGTACTTC. The chain combines TRBV9 with TRBJ2-7; 7 nucleotides match TRBD2. From germline, CDR1 is SGDLS and CDR2 YYNGEE. V was clipped by 4 bases and J by 4 bases; unmatched bases: 8. This CDR3 has 14 residues. Looking up the rest from reference TRBV9 and TRBJ2-7 gives the full variable domain: DSGVTQTPKHLITATGQRVTLRCSPRSGDLSVYWYQQSLDQGLQFLIQYYNGEERAKGNILERFSAQQFPDLHSELNLSSLELGDSALYFCASSPRGEFYEQYFGPGTRLTVT.

The chain carries TRBV21-1 and TRBJ1-1. TRBV21-1 is a listed pseudogene. The CDR3 totals 14 residues. CDR3 DNA: TGTGCTAGTGACAGGGCCCTAAAGAACACTGAAGCTTTCTTT. Its translation is CASDRALKNTEAFF.

This clonotype was counted only a few times. The rearrangement joins TRBV29-1 to TRBJ2-5; TRBD2 is a possible D gene (7 bases). Germline CDR1 SQVTM, CDR2 ANQGSEA. V lost 7 bases and J 3 bases, leaving 21 bases between the germline ends. The CDR3 is 15 residues long. In DNA form, the CDR3 reads TGCAGCGCTTTGGGGGGGCAGGGGCTGGAAGAGACCCAGTACTTC. Translating gives CSALGGQGLEETQYF.

This clonotype was counted only a few times. The V call is TRBV5-1, the J call TRBJ2-5; TRBD2 matches at 7 bases. Germline lookup yields CDR1 SGHRS and CDR2 YFSETQ. J lost 3 bases, V lost 0 bases, and 2 bases had no gene match. The length of the CDR3 is 14 residues. Here the CDR3 DNA reads TGCGCCAGCAGCTTGGTGAGCGGGAAAGAGACCCAGTACTTC. This gives the protein CASSLVSGKETQYF. Filled out from reference TRBV5-1 and TRBJ2-5, the complete variable domain reads KAGVTQTPRYLIKTRGQQVTLSCSPISGHRSVSWYQQTPGQGLQFLFEYFSETQRNKGNFPGRFSGRQFSNSRSEMNVSTLELGDSALYLCASSLVSGKETQYFGPGTRLLVL.

The chain joins TRBV20-1 to TRBJ2-2; 9 bases align to TRBD1. Germline V gene sequence: CDR1 DFQATT, CDR2 SNEGSKA (reference sequence). V trimming: 1 base; J trimming: 1 base; junction bases outside the gene matches: 4. The CDR3 runs 16 residues. CDR3 nucleotide sequence: TGCAGTGCTAGAGGCCCGGGACAGGGGAACACCGGGGAGCTGTTTTTT. Translated: CSARGPGQGNTGELFF.

The chain uses TRBV5-1 and TRBJ2-7; maybe TRBD1 (6 bases). The CDR3 is made up of 15 amino acids. Germline V CDR1 and CDR2: SGHRS, YFSETQ. V gave up 0 bases and J gave up 0 bases, with 10 bases separating them. The CDR3 reads CASSLDRDNSYEQYF. The CDR3 DNA reads as TGCGCCAGCAGCTTGGACCGGGACAACTCCTACGAGCAGTACTTC.

Only a few counts were recorded for this clonotype. The CDR3 region has the DNA TGTGCCAGCAGCGTAACTAGCGGGGCGTCCTACAATGAGCAGTTCTTC. Translated, it gives CASSVTSGASYNEQFF. V and J are TRBV9 and TRBJ2-1, with 10 nucleotides matching TRBD2. The V segment lost 1 base and the J segment 1 base; nucleotides outside the gene matches: 2. The germline V gene has CDR1 SGDLS and CDR2 YYNGEE. The CDR3 has 16 residues.

The chain recombines TRBV29-1 with TRBJ2-7, with TRBD1 identical over 9 bases. V lost 7 bases and J lost 0; bases outside the gene matches: 4. This CDR3 comprises 13 residues. Germline lookup yields CDR1 SQVTM and CDR2 ANQGSEA. DNA of the CDR3: TGCAGCGGGACAGGGGAGTCCTCCTACGAGCAGTACTTC. This codes for CSGTGESSYEQYF.

In this sample, this clonotype turned up a few times. The chain links TRBV12-3 or TRBV12-4 to TRBJ1-1; D not certain. The CDR3 runs to 15 residues. V was clipped by 1 base and J by 4 bases, with 13 bases between them. The CDR3 loop is CASSLGHLVRTEAFF. Written as DNA, the CDR3 is TGTGCCAGCAGTTTAGGCCACCTCGTACGCACTGAAGCTTTCTTT.

In this sample, this clonotype turned up many times. This chain links TRBV20-1 with TRBJ1-6, with D unresolved. This CDR3 has 13 residues. V lost 5 bases and J 5 bases, leaving 10 bases between the germline ends. Germline-derived CDR1 and CDR2 are DFQATT and SNEGSKA (reference sequence). The CDR3 coding sequence is TGCAGTGCTGCCACCGGGAATAATTCACCCCTCCACTTT. This gives the protein CSAATGNNSPLHF.

This clonotype was observed many times. V usage is TRBV20-1 and J usage is TRBJ2-5; D is tentatively TRBD1 or TRBD2 (5 bases each). Germline V gene lookup returns CDR1 DFQATT and CDR2 SNEGSKA (reference sequence). This CDR3 region has 15 residues. CDR3 amino acids: CRDADNRGLQETQYF. CDR3 bases: TGCAGGGACGCCGACAACCGGGGCCTCCAAGAGACCCAGTACTTC.

The chain links TRBV24-1 to TRBJ2-1, with D uncertain. V lost 2 bases and J lost 3, with 13 bases in between. Germline CDR1 KGHDR, CDR2 SFDVKD. This CDR3 is built from 16 residues. As DNA, the CDR3 is TGTGCCACCAGTGATTCGCCCGGTGGCAGCTACAATGAGCAGTTCTTC. This encodes CATSDSPGGSYNEQFF.

This clonotype was detected only a few times. The gene calls are TRBV4-1 and TRBJ2-1, with TRBD2 identical over 7 bases. Germline CDR1 is MGHRA and CDR2 is YSYEKL. CDR3 length: 16 amino acids. J gave up 6 bases and V 2 bases, and 10 bases lay outside the gene matches. CDR3 in DNA: TGCGCCAGCAGCCAAAGCGGGCGGGAGCTGGGCAATGAGCAGTTCTTC. It codes for CASSQSGRELGNEQFF.

This clonotype was seen at least ten times. The rearrangement links TRBV20-1 to TRBJ2-1; 9 bases map to TRBD1. The length of the CDR3 is 15 residues. Germline V CDR1 and CDR2: DFQATT, SNEGSKA (reference sequence). V shed 2 bases and J 1 base; nucleotides not matched to a gene: 3. The CDR3 spells CSARSGTGSYNEQFF. Written as DNA, the CDR3 is TGCAGTGCTAGATCCGGGACAGGGTCCTACAATGAGCAGTTCTTC.

This clonotype was picked up one time. The rearrangement uses TRBV12-3 or TRBV12-4 and TRBJ2-7; 8 bases agree with TRBD1. V gave up 0 bases and J gave up 6 bases; unmatched junction bases: 7. The CDR3 length is 15 residues. DNA for the CDR3: TGTGCCAGCAGTTTAGCGGGGACAGGTCGGAGCGAGCAGTACTTC. It codes for CASSLAGTGRSEQYF.

The chain combines TRBV7-2 with TRBJ2-7; D ambiguous. This CDR3 comprises 12 residues. CDR1 is SGHTA, CDR2 FQGNSA, per germline. The germline V and J ends were trimmed by 6 bases and 2 bases, with 8 bases remaining between them. The DNA of the CDR3 is TGTGCCAGCAGTTGGAAGGCCTACGAGCAGTACTTC. Its translation: CASSWKAYEQYF.